Presented here are 19 T cell receptor beta chains from one specimen sequenced in a study of T cell responses to AZD1222 COVID-19 vaccine. TCRdb's table, derived via immunoSEQ multiplex PCR, lists solely in-frame clones and lacks some. The sample contains under 150,000 clones, 85% to 95% of which appear only once. The sample in question was peripheral blood, obtained on day 0 of AZD1222 vaccination. The origin of the receptors is an adult in good health.

This sequence joins TRBV10-3 and TRBJ2-7, with no clear D. Germline lookup yields CDR1 ENHRY and CDR2 SYGVKD. The CDR3 consists of 12 residues. Deletions cut 6 bases from V and 2 bases from J, with 8 bases between. CDR3: CAIRSSAYEQYF. The CDR3 bases are TGTGCCATCAGGAGCTCTGCCTACGAGCAGTACTTC.

This clone was counted a few times. The chain is built from TRBV6-5 and TRBJ1-6, with D hard to call. Germline V gives CDR1 MNHEY, CDR2 SVGAGI. This CDR3 has 16 residues. With 2 bases removed from V and 8 bases from J, the gap between germline ends came to 16 bases. The CDR3, as DNA: TGTGCCAGCAGTTACGGTCCTGACAAATCCGATTCACCCCTCCACTTT. Protein sequence: CASSYGPDKSDSPLHF.

This clone was seen just once. This chain joins TRBV3-1 (or the pseudogene TRBV3-2) and TRBJ1-6; the match to TRBD1 covers 7 bases. This CDR3 has 14 residues. Germline V lookup: CDR1 LGHDT, CDR2 YNNKEL (reference sequence). V gave up 4 bases and J gave up 7 bases; unmatched junction bases: 4. The CDR3 region is CASSLGQENSPLHF. CDR3 coding DNA: TGTGCCAGCAGCCTTGGACAGGAAAATTCACCCCTCCACTTT.

The V gene is TRBV30, the J gene TRBJ1-4; 7 positions match TRBD1. The CDR3 has 14 residues. Per germline, CDR1 GTSNPN and CDR2 SVGIG (reference sequence). The trim removed 3 bases at V and 7 bases at J, leaving 8 bases unmatched. CDR3 amino acids: CAWRQQGMGEKLFF. CDR3 coding DNA: TGTGCCTGGAGACAACAGGGGATGGGTGAAAAACTGTTTTTT.

The rearrangement joins TRBV30 to TRBJ1-3; D not certain. CDR3 size: 14 residues. Germline CDR1 and CDR2: GTSNPN and SVGIG (reference sequence). V lost 2 bases and J 4 bases, leaving 12 bases between the germline ends. Here the CDR3 DNA reads TGTGCCTGGAGTATTGGAAAGGGAGGAAACACCATATATTTT. Amino acids: CAWSIGKGGNTIYF.

This clone is a singleton in its sample. This chain links TRBV11-2 with TRBJ1-4, with 8 positions matching TRBD1. Unmatched junction bases numbered 5, after V lost 0 bases and J lost 8 bases. There are 15 residues in the CDR3. The germline V gene has CDR1 SGHAT and CDR2 FQNNGV. CDR3 residues: CASSLDQGAEEKLFF. The CDR3 DNA reads as TGTGCCAGCAGCTTAGATCAGGGGGCAGAGGAAAAACTGTTTTTT.

V and J are TRBV7-9 and TRBJ1-6, with D perhaps matching TRBD1 (5 bases). Germline V gene lookup returns CDR1 SEHNR and CDR2 FQNEAQ (reference sequence). This CDR3 has 18 residues. Trimming pared 0 bases from V and 7 bases from J, leaving 19 bases between. CDR3: CASSLASQRRGENSPLHF. The CDR3 DNA reads TGTGCCAGCAGCTTAGCTTCCCAACGGAGAGGGGAAAATTCACCCCTCCACTTT. Full variable domain (rest looked up from reference TRBV7-9 and TRBJ1-6): DTGVSQNPRHKITKRGQNVTFRCDPISEHNRLYWYRQTLGQGPEFLTYFQNEAQLEKSRLLSDRFSAERPKGSFSTLEIQRTEQGDSAMYLCASSLASQRRGENSPLHFGNGTRLTVT.

The V gene is TRBV5-1, the J gene TRBJ2-2, with unresolved D. Between the trimmed V and J ends, which lost 0 bases and 2 bases, there was a span of 5 bases. CDR1 SGHRS and CDR2 YFSETQ come from the germline V gene. The CDR3 covers 14 residues. As DNA, the CDR3 is TGCGCCAGCAGCTTGGGACCAAACACCGGGGAGCTGTTTTTT. Translating gives CASSLGPNTGELFF.

The chain uses TRBV30 and TRBJ1-1; D call uncertain. V gave up 0 bases and J gave up 5 bases, with 16 bases separating them. The CDR3 extends over 15 amino acids. Germline assignment: CDR1 GTSNPN and CDR2 SVGIG (reference sequence). CDR3 sequence reads: CAWSVTGMRRTEAFF. DNA for the CDR3: TGTGCCTGGAGTGTTACGGGAATGCGAAGGACTGAAGCTTTCTTT.

This chain uses TRBV6-5 with TRBJ1-3, with 9 bases fitting TRBD1. The trim removed 6 bases at V and 4 bases at J, leaving 7 bases unmatched. CDR3 length: 15 residues. Per the germline V gene, CDR1 is MNHEY and CDR2 is SVGAGI. Written as DNA, the CDR3 is TGTGCCAGCAGCCCGAACAGGGGGCCCGGAAACACCATATATTTT. Its translation: CASSPNRGPGNTIYF.

This clone came up once. The V call is TRBV10-3, the J call TRBJ1-5; no definite D call. V lost 0 bases and J lost 7, with 7 bases in between. Germline V lookup: CDR1 ENHRY, CDR2 SYGVKD. The CDR3 has 13 residues. The CDR3 sequence is CAISESWEQPQHF. In DNA, the CDR3 is TGTGCCATCAGTGAGTCGTGGGAACAGCCCCAGCATTTT.

The chain combines TRBV5-8 with TRBJ1-5, with D maybe TRBD1 (5 bases). The V end lost 0 bases, the J end lost 5 bases, and 15 bases lay between the germline ends. The CDR3 totals 16 residues. The germline gives CDR1 SGHTS, CDR2 YDEGEE. The DNA for the CDR3 is TGTGCCAGCAGCTTGGTAGCTCCCAGGGCCGATCAGCCCCAGCATTTT. This codes for CASSLVAPRADQPQHF.

This clone was counted a single time. The chain links TRBV2 to TRBJ1-5; D uncertain. The CDR3 has 12 amino acids. The germline V and J ends were trimmed by 11 bases and 7 bases, with 15 bases remaining between them. Germline V lookup: CDR1 SNHLY, CDR2 FYNNEI. This CDR3 is CASNMDGQPQHF. The CDR3 DNA is TGTGCCTCAAACATGGATGGGCAGCCCCAGCATTTT.

The genes are TRBV19 and TRBJ2-5, with 14 bases matching TRBD2. This CDR3 comprises 16 residues. Germline V gene data show CDR1 as LNHDA and CDR2 as SQIVND (reference sequence). The V and J ends lost 8 bases and 2 bases, in that order; junction bases with no gene match: 7. CDR3 nucleotide sequence: TGTGCCAGTGGGACTAGCGGGGGCCGATTACAAGAGACCCAGTACTTC. Translation: CASGTSGGRLQETQYF.

J is TRBJ1-5 and V is TRBV5-8; 11 bases align to TRBD1. This CDR3 contains 16 residues. Germline V CDR1 and CDR2: SGHTS, YDEGEE. V lost 3 bases to trimming and J lost 3 bases; unmatched junction nucleotides: 5. Here the CDR3 DNA reads TGTGCCAGCAGCTCGGGGACAGGGGGGATCAATCAGCCCCAGCATTTT. It translates to CASSSGTGGINQPQHF.

The J gene is TRBJ2-7, the V gene TRBV9; 9 nucleotides line up with TRBD2. Looked up from germline, CDR1 is SGDLS and CDR2 is YYNGEE. J gave up 4 bases and V 7 bases, and 15 bases lay outside the gene matches. The CDR3 spans 16 residues. The CDR3 here is CASSESAGTSLYEQYF. The CDR3 DNA sequence: TGTGCCAGCTCCGAATCAGCCGGGACTAGCTTGTACGAGCAGTACTTC.

This clone is a singleton in its sample. The chain uses TRBV5-1 and TRBJ1-2, with D unclear. The CDR3 runs to 13 residues. The germline V and J ends were trimmed by 0 bases and 2 bases, with 5 bases remaining between them. From germline, CDR1 is SGHRS and CDR2 YFSETQ. CDR3 protein: CASSLAWNYGYTF. The CDR3 nucleotides read TGCGCCAGCAGCTTGGCATGGAACTATGGCTACACCTTC. The full variable domain, completed using reference TRBV5-1 and TRBJ1-2, is KAGVTQTPRYLIKTRGQQVTLSCSPISGHRSVSWYQQTPGQGLQFLFEYFSETQRNKGNFPGRFSGRQFSNSRSEMNVSTLELGDSALYLCASSLAWNYGYTFGSGTRLTVV.

V gene TRBV7-9 combines with J gene TRBJ2-1, with 11 bases aligning to TRBD2. The J segment lost 9 bases and the V segment lost 5 bases, leaving 6 bases of the junction unmatched. Per germline, CDR1 SEHNR and CDR2 FQNEAQ (reference sequence). The CDR3 extends over 14 amino acids. The chain's CDR3 is CASSAQTSGVEQFF. CDR3 DNA: TGTGCCAGCAGCGCCCAGACTAGCGGGGTTGAGCAGTTCTTC.

The chain links TRBV11-2 to TRBJ1-1; D call uncertain. From germline, CDR1 is SGHAT and CDR2 FQNNGV. The CDR3 loop spans 14 amino acids. V lost 0 bases, J lost 1 base, and 6 bases lay in between. The CDR3 here is CASSLDLGNTEAFF. The CDR3 DNA follows: TGTGCCAGCAGCTTAGATCTTGGGAACACTGAAGCTTTCTTT.